The 2 T cell receptor beta chains reported below all come from one sample, sequenced in a study listed by TCRdb under 2016. Receptors were amplified or captured by RT-PCR. Sequencing was carried out with an Illumina MiSeq. Using fastp trimming at Q25 and MiXCR clonotype assembly, TCRdb reanalyzed the public sequencing data and kept in-frame beta chains. Duplicate CDR3 protein sequences are folded into a single record with the most common DNA and genes. The sample has 650,000 to 800,000 distinct CDR3 sequences on record, 13% to 15% of them singletons. The ten largest account for 3.6% of the sample. Sequencing used memory CD4+ T cells from blood. The receptors were sampled from a female donor in good health, serving as a healthy control.

This clonotype was counted only a few times. The chain joins TRBV6-4 to TRBJ1-5, with no clear D. The CDR3 consists of 15 residues. The V end was cut by 8 bases, the J end by 3 bases, with 17 bases between. Germline values: CDR1 MRHNA, CDR2 SNTAGT. CDR3 loop: CASPKSRKVNQPQHF. In DNA, the CDR3 is TGTGCCAGCCCCAAAAGTAGGAAGGTCAATCAGCCCCAGCATTTT.

The genes are TRBV7-9 and TRBJ1-5; D is uncertain. The CDR3 sequence is 13 residues long. Germline CDR1 SEHNR, CDR2 FQNEAQ (reference sequence). V was shortened by 3 bases and J by 3 bases, with 6 bases between the two germline ends. CDR3 in DNA: TGTGCCAGCAGCTTTTCTTTCAATCAGCCCCAGCATTTT. This sequence encodes CASSFSFNQPQHF.